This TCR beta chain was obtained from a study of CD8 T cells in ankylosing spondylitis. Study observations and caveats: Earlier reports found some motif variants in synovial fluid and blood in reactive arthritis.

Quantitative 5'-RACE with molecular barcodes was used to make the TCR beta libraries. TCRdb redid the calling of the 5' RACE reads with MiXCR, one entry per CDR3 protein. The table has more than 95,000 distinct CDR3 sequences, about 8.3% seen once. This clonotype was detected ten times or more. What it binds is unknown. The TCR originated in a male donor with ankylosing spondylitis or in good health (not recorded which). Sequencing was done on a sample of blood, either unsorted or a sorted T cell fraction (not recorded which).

The CDR3: CSVDSGTSGSYEQYF. In DNA, the CDR3 is TGCAGCGTCGACTCCGGGACTAGCGGGAGTTACGAGCAGTACTTC. The chain employs TRBV29-1 and TRBJ2-7, with TRBD2 matching over 14 bases. CDR1 is SQVTM, CDR2 ANQGSEA, per germline. Trimming at V came to 6 bases and at J to 4 bases, leaving 8 bases not matched to a gene. The CDR3 loop spans 15 amino acids.